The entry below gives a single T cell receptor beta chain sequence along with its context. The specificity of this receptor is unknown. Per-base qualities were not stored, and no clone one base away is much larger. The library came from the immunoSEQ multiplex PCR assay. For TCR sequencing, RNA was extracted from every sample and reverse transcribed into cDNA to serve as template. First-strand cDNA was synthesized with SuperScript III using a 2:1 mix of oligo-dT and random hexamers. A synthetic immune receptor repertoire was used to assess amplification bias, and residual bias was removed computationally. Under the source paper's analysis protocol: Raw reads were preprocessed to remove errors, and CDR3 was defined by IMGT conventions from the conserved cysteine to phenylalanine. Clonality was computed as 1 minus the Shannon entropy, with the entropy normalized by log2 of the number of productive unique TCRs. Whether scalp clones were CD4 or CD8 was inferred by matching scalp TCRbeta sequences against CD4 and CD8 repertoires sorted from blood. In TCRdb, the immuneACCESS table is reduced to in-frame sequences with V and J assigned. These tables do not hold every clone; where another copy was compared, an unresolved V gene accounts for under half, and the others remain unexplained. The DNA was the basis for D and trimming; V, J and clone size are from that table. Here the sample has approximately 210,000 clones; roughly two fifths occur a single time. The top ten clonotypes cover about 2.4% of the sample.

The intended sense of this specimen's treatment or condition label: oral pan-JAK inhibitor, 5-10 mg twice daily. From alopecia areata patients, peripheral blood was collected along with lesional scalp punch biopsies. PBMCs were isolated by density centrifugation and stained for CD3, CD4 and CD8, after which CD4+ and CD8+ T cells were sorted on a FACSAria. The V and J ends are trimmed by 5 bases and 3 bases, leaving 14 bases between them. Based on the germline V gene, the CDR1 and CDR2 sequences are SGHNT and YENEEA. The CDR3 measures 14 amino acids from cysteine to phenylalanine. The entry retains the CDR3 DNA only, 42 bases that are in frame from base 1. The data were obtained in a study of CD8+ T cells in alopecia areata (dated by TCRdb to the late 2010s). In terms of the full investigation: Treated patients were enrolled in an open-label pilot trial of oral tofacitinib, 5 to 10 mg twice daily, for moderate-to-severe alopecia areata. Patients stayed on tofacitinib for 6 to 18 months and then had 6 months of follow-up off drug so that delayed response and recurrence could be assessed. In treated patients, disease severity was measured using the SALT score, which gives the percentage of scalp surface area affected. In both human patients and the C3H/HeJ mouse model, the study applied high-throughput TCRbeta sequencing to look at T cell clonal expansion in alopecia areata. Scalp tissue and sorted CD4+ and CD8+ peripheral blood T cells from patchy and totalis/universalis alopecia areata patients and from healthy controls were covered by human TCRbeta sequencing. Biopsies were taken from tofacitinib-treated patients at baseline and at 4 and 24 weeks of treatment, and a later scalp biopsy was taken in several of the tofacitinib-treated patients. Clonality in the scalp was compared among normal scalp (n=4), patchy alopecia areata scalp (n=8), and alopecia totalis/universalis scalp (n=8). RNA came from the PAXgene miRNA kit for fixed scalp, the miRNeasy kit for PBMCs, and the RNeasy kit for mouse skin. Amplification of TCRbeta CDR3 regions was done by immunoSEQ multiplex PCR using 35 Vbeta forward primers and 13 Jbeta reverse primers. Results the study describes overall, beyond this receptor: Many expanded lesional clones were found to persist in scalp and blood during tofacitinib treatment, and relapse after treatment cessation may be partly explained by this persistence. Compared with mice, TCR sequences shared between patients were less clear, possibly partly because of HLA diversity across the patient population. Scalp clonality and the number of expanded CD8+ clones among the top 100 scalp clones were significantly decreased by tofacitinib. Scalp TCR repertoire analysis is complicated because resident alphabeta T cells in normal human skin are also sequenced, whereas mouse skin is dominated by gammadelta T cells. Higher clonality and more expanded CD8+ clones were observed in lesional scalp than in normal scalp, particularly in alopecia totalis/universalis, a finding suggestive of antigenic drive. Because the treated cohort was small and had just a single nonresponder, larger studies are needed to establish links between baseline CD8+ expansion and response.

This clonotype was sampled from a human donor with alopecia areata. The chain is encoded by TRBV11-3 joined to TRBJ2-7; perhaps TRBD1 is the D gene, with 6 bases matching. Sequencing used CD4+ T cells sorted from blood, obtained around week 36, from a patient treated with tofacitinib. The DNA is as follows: TGTGCCAGCAGCGCAGGGGCCCCCCTCTACGAGCAGTACTTC. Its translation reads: CASSAGAPLYEQYF.